The present TCR beta chain was sequenced within a study of Ad26.COV2.S vaccination and SARS-CoV-2 variants. Clones were read by immunoSEQ multiplex PCR, and TCRdb kept only the in-frame ones, dropping some. The data hold about 500,000 clones, with roughly nine tenths observed a single time. Documented treatment: some 20 received Ad26.COV2.S at low or high dose, single or two shots; about 5 received placebo; per-sample allocation not given. Day 63 after the first injection of vaccine or placebo was the sampling time. Study-level results: Non-spike TCR breadth was similar in vaccine and placebo recipients. Possibly, TCR breadth and depth analyses underestimated total T cell responses.

Germline CDR1 reads LGHNA; CDR2 reads YNFKEQ. This CDR3 spans 16 amino acids. J lost 8 bases, V lost 0 bases, and 6 bases had no gene match. This clone was detected a few times. Its antigen is undetermined. The chain couples TRBV4-2 to TRBJ1-4; 10 bases are shared with TRBD1. The material sequenced was peripheral blood, taken in a trial of Ad26.COV2.S vaccine versus placebo. The source is a person between 18 and 65 years old who received the Ad26.COV2.S COVID-19 vaccine or a placebo. CDR3 residues: CASSQDWGTGEEKLFF. CDR3 nucleotides: TGTGCCAGCAGCCAAGATTGGGGGACAGGGGAGGAAAAACTGTTTTTT.